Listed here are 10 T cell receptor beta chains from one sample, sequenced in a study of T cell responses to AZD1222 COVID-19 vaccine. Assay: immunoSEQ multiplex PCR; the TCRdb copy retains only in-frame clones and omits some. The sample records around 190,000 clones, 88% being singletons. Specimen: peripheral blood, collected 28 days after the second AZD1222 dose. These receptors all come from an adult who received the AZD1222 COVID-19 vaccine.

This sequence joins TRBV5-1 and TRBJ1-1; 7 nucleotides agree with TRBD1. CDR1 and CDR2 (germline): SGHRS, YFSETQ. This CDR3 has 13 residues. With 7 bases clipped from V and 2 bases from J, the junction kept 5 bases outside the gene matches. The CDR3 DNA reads TGCGCCAGCGTAGACAGGGTTAACACTGAAGCTTTCTTT. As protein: CASVDRVNTEAFF.

The CDR3 loop is CASSENARTGLREQYF. In DNA form, the CDR3 reads TGTGCCAGCAGTGAGAATGCCCGAACAGGGTTGCGCGAGCAGTACTTC. This rearrangement joins TRBV6-1 to TRBJ2-7; the D gene is possibly TRBD1 (6 bases). The CDR3 covers 16 residues. CDR1 and CDR2 from the germline V gene are MNHNS and SASEGT. V was trimmed by 3 bases and J by 6 bases, leaving 21 bases between them.

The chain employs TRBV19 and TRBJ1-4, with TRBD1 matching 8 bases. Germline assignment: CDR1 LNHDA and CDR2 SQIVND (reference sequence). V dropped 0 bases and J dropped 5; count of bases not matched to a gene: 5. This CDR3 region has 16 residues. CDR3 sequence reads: CASSIDITGGNEKLFF. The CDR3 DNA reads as TGTGCCAGTAGTATAGATATTACAGGGGGAAATGAAAAACTGTTTTTT.

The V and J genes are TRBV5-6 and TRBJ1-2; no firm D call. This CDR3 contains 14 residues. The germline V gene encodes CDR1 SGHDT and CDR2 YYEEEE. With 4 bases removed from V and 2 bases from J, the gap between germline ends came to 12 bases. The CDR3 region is CASSHGQTNYGYTF. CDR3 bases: TGTGCCAGCAGCCACGGGCAGACAAACTATGGCTACACCTTC. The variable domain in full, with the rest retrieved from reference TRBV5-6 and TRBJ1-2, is DAGVTQSPTHLIKTRGQQVTLRCSPKSGHDTVSWYQQALGQGPQFIFQYYEEEERQRGNFPDRFSGHQFPNYSSELNVNALLLGDSALYLCASSHGQTNYGYTFGSGTRLTVV.

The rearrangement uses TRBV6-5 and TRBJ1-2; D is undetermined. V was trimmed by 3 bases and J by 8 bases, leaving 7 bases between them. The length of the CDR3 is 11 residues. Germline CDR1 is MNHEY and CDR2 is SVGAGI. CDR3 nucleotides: TGTGCCAGCAGTTATGGGGAGGGCTACACCTTC. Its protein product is CASSYGEGYTF.

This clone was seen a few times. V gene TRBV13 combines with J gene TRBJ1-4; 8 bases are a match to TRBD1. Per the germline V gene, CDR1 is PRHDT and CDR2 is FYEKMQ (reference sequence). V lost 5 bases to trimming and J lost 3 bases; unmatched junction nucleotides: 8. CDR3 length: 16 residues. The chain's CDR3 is CASSTDRGAANEKLFF. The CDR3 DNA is TGTGCCAGCAGCACAGACAGGGGTGCGGCTAATGAAAAACTGTTTTTT.

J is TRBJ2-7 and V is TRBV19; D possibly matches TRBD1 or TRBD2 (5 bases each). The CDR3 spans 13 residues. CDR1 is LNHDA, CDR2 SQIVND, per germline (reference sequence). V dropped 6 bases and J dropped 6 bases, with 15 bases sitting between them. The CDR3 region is CASRIRGQGEQYF. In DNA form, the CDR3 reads TGTGCCAGTAGGATCCGAGGGCAGGGCGAGCAGTACTTC.

The CDR3 bases are TGTGCCATCAGTGGCGGAAGGGCGGATTCCAGGGTAGGGCTTGAAGCTTTCTTT. It codes for CAISGGRADSRVGLEAFF. V is TRBV10-3 and J is TRBJ1-1; maybe TRBD1 (5 bases). Germline V CDR1 and CDR2: ENHRY, SYGVKD. The CDR3 loop spans 18 amino acids. V was cut by 4 bases and J by 7 bases, with 28 bases left in between.

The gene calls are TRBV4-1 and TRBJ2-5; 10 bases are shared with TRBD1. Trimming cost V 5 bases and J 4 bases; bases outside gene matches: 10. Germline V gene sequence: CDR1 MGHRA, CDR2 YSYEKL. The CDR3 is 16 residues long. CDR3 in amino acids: CASSILTGGMSETQYF. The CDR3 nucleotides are TGCGCCAGCAGCATTTTGACAGGGGGCATGTCAGAGACCCAGTACTTC.

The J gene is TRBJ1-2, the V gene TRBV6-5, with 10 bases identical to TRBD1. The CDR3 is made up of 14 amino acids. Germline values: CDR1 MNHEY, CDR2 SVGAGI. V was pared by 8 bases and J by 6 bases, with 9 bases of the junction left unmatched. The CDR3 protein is CASRGQGRGHGYTF. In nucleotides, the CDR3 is TGTGCCAGCCGGGGACAGGGGAGGGGTCATGGCTACACCTTC.